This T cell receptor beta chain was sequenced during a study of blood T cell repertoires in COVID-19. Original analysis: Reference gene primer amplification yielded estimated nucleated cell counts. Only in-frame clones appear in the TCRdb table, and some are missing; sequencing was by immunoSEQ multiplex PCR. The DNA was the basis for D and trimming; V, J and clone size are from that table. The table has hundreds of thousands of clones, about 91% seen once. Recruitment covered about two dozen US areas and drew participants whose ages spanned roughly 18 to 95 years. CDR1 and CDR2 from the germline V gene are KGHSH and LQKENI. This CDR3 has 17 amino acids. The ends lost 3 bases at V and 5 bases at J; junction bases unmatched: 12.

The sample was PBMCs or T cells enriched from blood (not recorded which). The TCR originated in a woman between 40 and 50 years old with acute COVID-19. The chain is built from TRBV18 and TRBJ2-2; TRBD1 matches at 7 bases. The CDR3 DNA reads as TGTGCCAGCTCACCGAAGGGGGACAGCTTGGGGACCGGGGAGCTGTTTTTT. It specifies CASSPKGDSLGTGELFF.